Shown below are 30 T cell receptor beta chains from a single sample sequenced in a study of monozygotic twins with inflammatory bowel disease. From the 5' RACE reads, TCRdb lists one entry per CDR3 protein and no DNA. The sample features fewer than 550,000 distinct CDR3 sequences, with around 2.4% in its top ten. Sequenced sample: blood. These receptors were collected from a human donor with ulcerative colitis or Crohn's disease, or a healthy co-twin of an affected twin (not recorded which).

This chain joins TRBV14 and TRBJ2-7; TCRdb outputs TRBD2, but without DNA this stays unchecked. The CDR3 spans 15 residues. The germline CDR1 and CDR2 sequences are SGHDN and FVKESK. The CDR3 loop reads CASSRLAGAVYEQYF. Full variable domain (rest looked up from reference TRBV14 and TRBJ2-7): EAGVTQFPSHSVIEKGQTVTLRCDPISGHDNLYWYRRVMGKEIKFLLHFVKESKQDESGMPNNRFLAERTGGTYSTLKVQPAELEDSGVYFCASSRLAGAVYEQYFGPGTRLTVT.

The chain employs TRBV7-8 and TRBJ2-3; TCRdb proposes TRBD2, but this gene call is untestable without DNA. The CDR3 has 15 residues. The germline CDR1 and CDR2 sequences are SGHVS and FQNEAQ. This CDR3 reads CASSYDRDSKNTQYF.

Here the CDR3 reads CAWSKGVGNQPQHF. The genes are TRBV30 and TRBJ1-5; TCRdb picks TRBD1, but there is no DNA to check that call. CDR1 GTSNPN and CDR2 SVGIG come from the germline V gene (reference sequence). CDR3 length: 14 amino acids.

V is TRBV6-1 and J is TRBJ1-1. The CDR3 runs 14 residues. Germline loops: CDR1 MNHNS, CDR2 SASEGT. CDR3 residues: CASRLRRANTEAFF.

This chain links TRBV20-1 with TRBJ2-7; without DNA, the TCRdb call of TRBD2 cannot be checked. Germline loops: CDR1 DFQATT, CDR2 SNEGSKA (reference sequence). The CDR3 consists of 15 residues. This CDR3 is CSARDPEGLAYEQYF.

The chain joins TRBV24-1 to TRBJ1-2; TCRdb selects TRBD1, and the lack of DNA leaves this call unchecked. This CDR3 is built from 14 residues. Per the germline V gene, CDR1 is KGHDR and CDR2 is SFDVKD. This chain's CDR3 is CATSESDRSYGYTF.

V is TRBV5-6 and J is TRBJ2-2. Germline CDR1 reads SGHDT; CDR2 reads YYEEEE. This CDR3 spans 13 amino acids. CDR3 residues: CASSFSSTGELFF.

This chain joins TRBV19 and TRBJ1-6; TCRdb names TRBD1, which stays unverified in the absence of DNA. This CDR3 spans 14 amino acids. The V gene's germline CDR1 is LNHDA and CDR2 SQIVND (reference sequence). The CDR3 spells CASSSSGVGSPLHF.

This sequence joins TRBV5-6 and TRBJ2-3. The CDR3 length is 12 residues. The germline gives CDR1 SGHDT, CDR2 YYEEEE. CDR3 region: CASSLPQAVQYF. The full variable domain, in which reference TRBV5-6 and TRBJ2-3 provide the parts outside the CDR3, is DAGVTQSPTHLIKTRGQQVTLRCSPKSGHDTVSWYQQALGQGPQFIFQYYEEEERQRGNFPDRFSGHQFPNYSSELNVNALLLGDSALYLCASSLPQAVQYFGPGTRLTVL.

The J gene is TRBJ1-1, the V gene TRBV6-1; TCRdb picks TRBD1, but there is no DNA to check that call. Germline CDR1 reads MNHNS; CDR2 reads SASEGT. The CDR3 extends over 15 amino acids. The CDR3 here is CASSRDRNMNTEAFF.

V and J are TRBV20-1 and TRBJ1-1; with no DNA, the TCRdb D assignment of TRBD1 cannot be verified. Germline V gene sequence: CDR1 DFQATT, CDR2 SNEGSKA (reference sequence). The CDR3 is 16 residues long. The CDR3 loop is CSARRRSGTANTEAFF.

V and J are TRBV29-1 and TRBJ2-2. Germline-derived CDR1 and CDR2 are SQVTM and ANQGSEA. This CDR3 contains 15 residues. CDR3 sequence reads: CSAADGFNEAGELFF.

The chain recombines TRBV6-5 with TRBJ1-2; the TRBD1 assignment by TCRdb is unverifiable without DNA. The V gene's germline CDR1 is MNHEY and CDR2 SVGAGI. The CDR3 totals 13 residues. CDR3 in amino acids: CASRFPGGYGYTF.

The CDR3 here is CASSPGGVGYGYTF. The genes are TRBV12-3 or TRBV12-4 and TRBJ1-2; the TCRdb call, TRBD1, lacks DNA for checking. This CDR3 spans 14 amino acids.

This rearrangement joins TRBV15 to TRBJ1-6; the TRBD1 assignment by TCRdb is unverifiable without DNA. Germline lookup yields CDR1 LNHNV and CDR2 YYDKDF (reference sequence). The CDR3 extends over 17 amino acids. This CDR3 is CATSRRGGQRYNSPLHF.

The chain uses TRBV18 and TRBJ1-6. Germline V lookup: CDR1 KGHSH, CDR2 LQKENI. This CDR3 region has 13 residues. CDR3 sequence reads: CASSRGPDSPLHF. The whole variable domain, remainder taken from reference TRBV18 and TRBJ1-6, is NAGVMQNPRHLVRRRGQEARLRCSPMKGHSHVYWYRQLPEEGLKFMVYLQKENIIDESGMPKERFSAEFPKEGPSILRIQQVVRGDSAAYFCASSRGPDSPLHFGNGTRLTVT.

The chain carries TRBV6-6 and TRBJ2-3. The CDR3 runs 14 residues. Germline CDR1 and CDR2: MNHNY and SVGAGI (reference sequence). CDR3 region: CASSYGTGTDTQYF.

V gene TRBV25-1 combines with J gene TRBJ2-7; the TCRdb call, TRBD1, lacks DNA for checking. This CDR3 is built from 14 residues. Germline assignment: CDR1 MGHDK and CDR2 SYGVNS. This CDR3 reads CASSALGTGHEQYF.

CDR3 sequence: CASSLKGRTEAFF. The rearrangement uses TRBV12-3 or TRBV12-4 and TRBJ1-1. The CDR3 is 13 residues long.

The chain's CDR3 is CASSLRSPRQGERVSGANVLTF. This rearrangement joins TRBV7-2 to TRBJ2-6; TCRdb indicates TRBD1, and absent DNA this call remains unverified. CDR1 and CDR2 (germline): SGHTA, FQGNSA. The CDR3 loop spans 22 amino acids.

The rearrangement joins TRBV20-1 to TRBJ2-5; checking the TCRdb D call of TRBD2 is not possible without DNA. The CDR3 sequence is 12 residues long. The germline gives CDR1 DFQATT, CDR2 SNEGSKA (reference sequence). This CDR3 is CSAWTRLETQYF.

The J gene is TRBJ2-1, the V gene TRBV6-2 or TRBV6-3. CDR1 is MNHEY and CDR2 is SVGEGT in the germline V gene. This CDR3 contains 12 residues. CDR3 sequence reads: CASQSSYNEQFF.

This rearrangement joins TRBV5-1 to TRBJ1-2; lacking DNA, the TRBD1 call made by TCRdb goes unchecked. The CDR3 has 16 amino acids. Germline V gene lookup returns CDR1 SGHRS and CDR2 YFSETQ. This chain's CDR3 is CASSLSGTGGFDGYTF.

The chain links TRBV6-5 to TRBJ1-3. CDR3 length equals 15 residues. CDR1 is MNHEY and CDR2 is SVGAGI in the germline V gene. CDR3 amino acids: CASSSRTVSGNTIYF.

This chain joins TRBV7-8 and TRBJ1-1; TCRdb's assignment of TRBD1 cannot be checked, as there is no DNA. Germline V gives CDR1 SGHVS, CDR2 FQNEAQ. This CDR3 has 16 amino acids. The CDR3 loop reads CASSAWKTGMSTEAFF.

This chain joins TRBV7-2 and TRBJ2-1. The CDR3 runs 12 residues. The germline V gene has CDR1 SGHTA and CDR2 FQGNSA. The CDR3 region is CASSLEQTKQFF.

The chain carries TRBV6-4 and TRBJ2-3; the TCRdb call, TRBD2, lacks DNA for checking. This CDR3 has 14 residues. Germline values: CDR1 MRHNA, CDR2 SNTAGT. The CDR3 region is CARPGTSDRDTQYF.

J is TRBJ2-1 and V is TRBV20-1; TCRdb calls TRBD1, which cannot be checked without DNA. Germline V CDR1 and CDR2: DFQATT, SNEGSKA (reference sequence). This CDR3 has 14 residues. The CDR3 sequence: CSARKTRGDNEQFF.

The chain has TRBV7-6 and TRBJ1-1. Germline V gives CDR1 SGHVS, CDR2 FNYEAQ. The CDR3 is made up of 13 amino acids. Here the CDR3 reads CASSPPYSSEAFF.

The V and J genes are TRBV28 and TRBJ2-1; there is no DNA to check the TCRdb D call of TRBD2. The germline V gene encodes CDR1 MDHEN and CDR2 SYDVKM. CDR3 size: 16 residues. This CDR3 is CASSFFGTSRPNEQFF.